This record concerns one T cell receptor beta chain sequence. This clonotype has more than one count but fewer than ten. It has no known antigen specificity. Qualities for individual bases were not recorded, and no much larger clone is one base off. The sample is drawn from a study of blood T cells in healthy people across ages (dated by TCRdb to about 2015). For the wider study: In model experiments, template switching captured about one uniquely barcoded TCR beta cDNA molecule for every two T cells. Using deep sequencing normalized with unique cDNA molecular identifiers, the study measured how TCR beta repertoire diversity changes with age. Donors were grouped into four age groups: young (average 16 years), middle-aged (39), aged (about 60) and long-lived (just over 80). To avoid experimental bias, donors of different ages were randomly spread across the sequencing lanes. The study analyzed two additional independent replicas of 1 million unique cDNA reads from the same blood draw for two donors, one aged 18 to 29 and one aged 80 or older. Broad study findings and their caveats: Compared with the aged group, the long-lived group had more naive CD4+ T cells, fewer expanded clones and increased TCR diversity, suggesting age selection. Because profiling used bulk unsorted PBMCs, naive and antigen-experienced compartments could not be compared conclusively. Estimates of total diversity from one million sequenced T cells were regarded as lower bounds and underestimates. Donor CMV infection status was unknown, potentially confounding age-related changes in expanded clonotypes. Observed TCR beta diversity correlated strongly with the percentage of naive T cells measured by flow cytometry. Observed TCR beta diversity per million T cells fell roughly linearly with age, and a significant reduction was already apparent by age roughly 41.

CDR1 MNHNY and CDR2 SVGAGI were looked up in the germline V gene (reference sequence). The cysteine opens and the phenylalanine closes a CDR3 of 17 amino acids. The CDR3 DNA has 51 bases and is translated from base 1. V loses 5 bases of germline sequence and J loses 7 bases, and the interval between the two ends is 23 bases. Library preparation used 5' RACE. TCRdb records Illumina HiSeq 2500 as the sequencer. The second PCR ran for roughly 6 to 11 cycles and used a J-beta primer mix along with a sample-barcoded 5' primer. A unique molecular identifier was introduced onto each TCR beta cDNA molecule by a template-switch 5' adaptor carrying 12 random nucleotides. Each sample yielded at least 2.5 million CDR3-containing paired-end reads. First-strand cDNA synthesis was performed from all RNA using the Mint cDNA synthesis kit, with priming by a TRBC-specific oligonucleotide. Following uracil-DNA glycosylase treatment, a first 18-cycle PCR with universal primers M1SS and BC2_uni_R was performed on all cDNA. The authors processed their data as follows. Normalization of each sample was performed by random selection of 1 million high-quality reads, each carrying a distinct molecular identifier. Reads sharing molecular identifiers were discarded rather than binned into consensus sequences. MiTCR, set to a Q25 quality threshold and the strictest error-elimination algorithm, was used for CDR3 identification, clonotype clustering and error correction. A nonparametric unseen species model with Euler transformation was used to estimate lower-bound total TCR beta diversity. TCRdb handled the public reads itself, with Q25 trimming in fastp and clone calling in MiXCR, and kept productive beta chains. Every entry covers one CDR3 protein and lists the most common genes and DNA from its rows. TCRdb assigned the V and J calls; the authors' analysis was not used. In all, the sample holds about 900,000 distinct CDR3 sequences, and about 44% of those were seen once. In total, the top ten clones hold under 15% of the sample.

The donors were a few dozen Caucasian individuals from Russia, aged 6 to 90 years, who were systemically healthy. Roughly 10 milliliters of peripheral blood were drawn from each donor into EDTA-treated Vacutainer tubes. Ficoll-Paque density-gradient centrifugation was used to isolate PBMCs, with at least 6.5 million per sample. Trizol reagent was used to extract total RNA from PBMCs, with at least 5.5 micrograms per sample. For every donor, an aliquot of PBMCs went through flow cytometry to measure the percentages of naive CD45RAhigh/CD27high T cells. The sequence derives from a man younger than 45 in good health. The chain links TRBV6-6 with TRBJ2-2, with a weak D call of TRBD2 (5 bases match). The sequenced sample was blood. The CDR3 protein: CASSPYEYSGTGGELFF. The nucleotide sequence is given as TGTGCCAGCAGTCCGTACGAGTATTCGGGAACCGGCGGGGAGCTGTTTTTT.